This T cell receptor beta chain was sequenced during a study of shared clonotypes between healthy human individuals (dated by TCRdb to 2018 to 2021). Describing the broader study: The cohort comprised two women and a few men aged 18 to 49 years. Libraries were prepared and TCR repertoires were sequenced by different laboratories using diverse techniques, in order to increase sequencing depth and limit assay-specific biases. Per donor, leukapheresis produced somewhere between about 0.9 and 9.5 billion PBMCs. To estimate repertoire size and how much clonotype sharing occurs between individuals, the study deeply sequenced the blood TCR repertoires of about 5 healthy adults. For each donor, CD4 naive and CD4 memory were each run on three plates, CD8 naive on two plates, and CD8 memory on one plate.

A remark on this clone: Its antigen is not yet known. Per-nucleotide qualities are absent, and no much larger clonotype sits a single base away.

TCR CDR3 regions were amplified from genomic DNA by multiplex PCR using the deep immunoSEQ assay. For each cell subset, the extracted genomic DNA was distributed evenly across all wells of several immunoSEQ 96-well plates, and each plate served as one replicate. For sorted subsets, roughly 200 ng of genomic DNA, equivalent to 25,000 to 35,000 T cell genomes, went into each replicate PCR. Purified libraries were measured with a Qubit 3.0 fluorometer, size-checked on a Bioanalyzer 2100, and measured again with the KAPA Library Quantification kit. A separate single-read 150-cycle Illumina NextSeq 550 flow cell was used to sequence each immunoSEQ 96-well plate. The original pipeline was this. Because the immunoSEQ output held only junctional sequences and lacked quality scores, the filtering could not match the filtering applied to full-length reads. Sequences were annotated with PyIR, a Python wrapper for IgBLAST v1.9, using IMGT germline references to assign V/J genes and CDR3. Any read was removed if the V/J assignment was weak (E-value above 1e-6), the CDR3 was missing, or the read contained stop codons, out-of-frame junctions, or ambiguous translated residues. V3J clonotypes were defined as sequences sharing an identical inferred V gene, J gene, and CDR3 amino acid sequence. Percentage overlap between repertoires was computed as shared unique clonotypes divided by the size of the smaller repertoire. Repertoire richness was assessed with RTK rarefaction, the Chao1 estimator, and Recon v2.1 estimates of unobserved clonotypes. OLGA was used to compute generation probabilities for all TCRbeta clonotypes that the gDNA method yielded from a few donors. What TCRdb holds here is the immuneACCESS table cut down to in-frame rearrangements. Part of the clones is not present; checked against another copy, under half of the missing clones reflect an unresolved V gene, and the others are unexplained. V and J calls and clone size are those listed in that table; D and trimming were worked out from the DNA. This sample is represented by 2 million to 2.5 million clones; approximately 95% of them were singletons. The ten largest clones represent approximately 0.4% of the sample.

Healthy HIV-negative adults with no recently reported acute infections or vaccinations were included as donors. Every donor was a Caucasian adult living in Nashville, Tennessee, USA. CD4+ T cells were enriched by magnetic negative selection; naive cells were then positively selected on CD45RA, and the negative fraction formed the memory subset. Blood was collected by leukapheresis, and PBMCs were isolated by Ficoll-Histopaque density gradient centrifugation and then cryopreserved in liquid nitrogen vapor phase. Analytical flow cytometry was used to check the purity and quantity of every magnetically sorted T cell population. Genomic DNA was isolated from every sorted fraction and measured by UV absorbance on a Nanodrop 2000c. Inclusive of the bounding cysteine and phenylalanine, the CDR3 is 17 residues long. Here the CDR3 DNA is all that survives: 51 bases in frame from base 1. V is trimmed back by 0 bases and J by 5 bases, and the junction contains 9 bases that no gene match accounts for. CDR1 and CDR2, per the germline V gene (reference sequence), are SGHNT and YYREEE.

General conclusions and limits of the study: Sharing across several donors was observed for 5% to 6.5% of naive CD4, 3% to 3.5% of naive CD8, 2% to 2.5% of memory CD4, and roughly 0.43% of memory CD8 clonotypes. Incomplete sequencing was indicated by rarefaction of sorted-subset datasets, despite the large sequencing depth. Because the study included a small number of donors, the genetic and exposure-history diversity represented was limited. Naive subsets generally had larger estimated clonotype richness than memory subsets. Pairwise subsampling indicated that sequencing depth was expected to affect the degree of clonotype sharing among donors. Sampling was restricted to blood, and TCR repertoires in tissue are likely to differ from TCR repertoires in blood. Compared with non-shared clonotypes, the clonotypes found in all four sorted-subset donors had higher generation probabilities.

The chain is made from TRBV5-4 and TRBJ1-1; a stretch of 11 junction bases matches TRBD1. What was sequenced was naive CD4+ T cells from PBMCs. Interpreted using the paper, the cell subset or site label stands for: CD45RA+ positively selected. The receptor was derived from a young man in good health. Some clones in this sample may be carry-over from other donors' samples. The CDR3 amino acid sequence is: CASSLVRTGGAETEAFF. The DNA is TGTGCCAGCAGCTTGGTTCGGACAGGGGGCGCAGAAACTGAAGCTTTCTTT.